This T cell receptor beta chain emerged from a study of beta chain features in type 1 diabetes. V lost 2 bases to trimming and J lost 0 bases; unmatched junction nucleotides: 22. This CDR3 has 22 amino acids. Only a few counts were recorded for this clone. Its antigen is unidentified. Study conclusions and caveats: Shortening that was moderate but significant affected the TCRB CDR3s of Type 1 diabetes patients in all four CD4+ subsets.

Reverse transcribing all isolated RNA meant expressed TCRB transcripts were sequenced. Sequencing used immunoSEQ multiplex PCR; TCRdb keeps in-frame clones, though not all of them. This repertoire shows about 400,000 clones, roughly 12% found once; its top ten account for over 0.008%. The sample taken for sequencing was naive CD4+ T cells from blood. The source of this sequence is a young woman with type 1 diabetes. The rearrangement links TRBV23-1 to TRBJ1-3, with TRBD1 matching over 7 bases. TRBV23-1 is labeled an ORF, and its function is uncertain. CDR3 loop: CASSQPRTQGSSLVISGNTIYF. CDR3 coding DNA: TGCGCCAGCAGTCAACCCCGGACACAGGGGTCCTCTCTGGTAATCTCTGGAAACACCATATATTTT.